The next 23 T cell receptor beta chains were all read from a single sample in a study of OX40 agonist ivuxolimab in advanced cancers. Library preparation employed the immunoSEQ multiplex PCR assay. TCRdb took this table from immuneACCESS and kept in-frame rearrangements with V and J called. Such tables lack part of the clones; where checked against another copy, unresolved V genes explain under half of the gap, and the rest is unexplained. For this sample the table gives fewer than 55,000 clones, of which around four fifths were detected only once. 0.6% to 0.8% of the sample is taken by the ten largest. Specimen: CD4+ or CD8+ T cells sorted from blood, collected in a trial of the OX40 agonist ivuxolimab. These receptors originate from an adult with an advanced solid tumor such as melanoma, head and neck, liver or kidney cancer.

This chain joins TRBV7-6 and TRBJ1-5; TRBD1 matches 9 bases. V gave up 5 bases and J gave up 3 bases; unmatched junction bases: 2. Germline assignment: CDR1 SGHVS and CDR2 FNYEAQ. The CDR3 runs 14 residues. CDR3 region: CASSQQGANQPQHF. The CDR3 DNA is TGTGCCAGCAGCCAACAGGGGGCCAATCAGCCCCAGCATTTT.

This clone has just one count. This CDR3 reads CASSSPVGPGELFF. The CDR3 DNA is TGTGCCAGCAGCTCACCGGTTGGACCCGGGGAGCTGTTTTTT. The chain employs TRBV7-6 and TRBJ2-2; D is unclear. Trimming removed 4 bases from V and 6 bases from J, with 12 bases in between. The CDR3 has 14 residues. The V gene's germline CDR1 is SGHVS and CDR2 FNYEAQ.

V gene TRBV14 combines with J gene TRBJ2-3; D remains ambiguous. CDR1 and CDR2 (germline): SGHDN, FVKESK. This CDR3 spans 14 amino acids. V was cut by 4 bases and J by 2 bases, with 10 bases left in between. The DNA for the CDR3 is TGTGCCAGCAGCCCTATCTTTCCCACAGATACGCAGTATTTT. This codes for CASSPIFPTDTQYF.

The rearrangement links TRBV11-2 to TRBJ2-1; D gene ambiguous. Germline V lookup: CDR1 SGHAT, CDR2 FQNNGV. V lost 1 base and J 8 bases, leaving 18 bases between the germline ends. The CDR3 extends over 16 amino acids. CDR3 in amino acids: CASSLGVGSRSDEQFF. CDR3 coding DNA: TGTGCCAGCAGCTTAGGGGTTGGTAGCCGGTCCGATGAGCAGTTCTTC.

The genes are TRBV28 and TRBJ1-1, with D uncertain. The V end lost 7 bases, the J end lost 1 base, and 4 bases lay between the germline ends. Germline values: CDR1 MDHEN, CDR2 SYDVKM. This CDR3 comprises 11 residues. CDR3 region: CASKGNTEAFF. CDR3 coding DNA: TGTGCCAGCAAAGGGAACACTGAAGCTTTCTTT.

The chain joins TRBV18 to TRBJ2-2; D is tentatively TRBD1 or TRBD2 (6 bases each). This CDR3 spans 18 amino acids. Deletions cut 1 base from V and 2 bases from J, with 17 bases between. CDR1 is KGHSH and CDR2 is LQKENI in the germline V gene. CDR3 sequence: CASSPLAAGGPNTGELFF. CDR3 coding DNA: TGTGCCAGCTCACCACTCGCCGCTGGGGGGCCCAACACCGGGGAGCTGTTTTTT.

The chain has TRBV9 and TRBJ2-3; 8 bases are shared with TRBD2. The germline gives CDR1 SGDLS, CDR2 YYNGEE. This CDR3 is 16 amino acids long. V lost 4 bases and J lost 4; bases outside the gene matches: 11. Written as DNA, the CDR3 is TGTGCCAGCAGCAGGCGGGCCCCCGGGGGGGCAGATACGCAGTATTTT. Translated, it gives CASSRRAPGGADTQYF.

This chain joins TRBV5-3 and TRBJ1-2; D remains ambiguous. TRBV5-3 is treated as an ORF (open reading frame) with a function not yet certain. The CDR3 is made up of 15 amino acids. The V end lost 5 bases, the J end lost 3 bases, and 17 bases lay between the germline ends. In nucleotides, the CDR3 is TGTGCCAGAAGGTGGGATTCCCCCCCTGACTATGGCTACACCTTC. Translating it yields CARRWDSPPDYGYTF.

The CDR3: CASSLAGLPNTEAFF. The DNA of the CDR3 is TGCGCCAGCAGCCTGGCGGGACTTCCGAACACTGAAGCTTTCTTT. The rearrangement uses TRBV5-1 and TRBJ1-1; weak D call: TRBD1 (5 bases). The germline V and J ends were trimmed by 4 bases and 1 base, with 14 bases remaining between them. This CDR3 is 15 amino acids long. CDR1 is SGHRS, CDR2 YFSETQ, per germline.

The gene calls are TRBV6-1 and TRBJ2-7; 8 bases line up with TRBD1. The CDR3 is 16 amino acids. The J segment lost 2 bases and the V segment lost 2 bases, leaving 8 bases of the junction unmatched. Looked up from germline, CDR1 is MNHNS and CDR2 is SASEGT. The DNA of the CDR3 is TGTGCCAGCAGTGAAACACCCGGGACAGGACCCTACGAGCAGTACTTC. This sequence encodes CASSETPGTGPYEQYF.

This chain connects TRBV11-2 to TRBJ1-4, with a tentative D call TRBD1 (6 bases). The CDR3 sequence is 15 residues long. V gave up 5 bases and J gave up 3 bases, with 13 bases separating them. The germline V gene encodes CDR1 SGHAT and CDR2 FQNNGV. The CDR3 protein is CASSPTRGPNEKLFF. CDR3 bases: TGTGCCAGCAGCCCAACCCGGGGGCCTAATGAAAAACTGTTTTTT. The full variable domain, in which reference TRBV11-2 and TRBJ1-4 provide the parts outside the CDR3, is EAGVAQSPRYKIIEKRQSVAFWCNPISGHATLYWYQQILGQGPKLLIQFQNNGVVDDSQLPKDRFSAERLKGVDSTLKIQPAKLEDSAVYLCASSPTRGPNEKLFFGSGTQLSVL.

The rearrangement links TRBV29-1 to TRBJ2-7; TRBD1 matches 9 bases. The V gene's germline CDR1 is SQVTM and CDR2 ANQGSEA. The J segment lost 7 bases and the V segment lost 1 base, leaving 8 bases of the junction unmatched. The CDR3 has 14 amino acids. The CDR3 nucleotides read TGCAGCGTTGAAGGACAGGGGGGAATTGTTGAGCAGTACTTC. Its translation: CSVEGQGGIVEQYF.

This clone was observed a single time. V gene TRBV6-6 combines with J gene TRBJ1-6; D not certain. Per the germline V gene, CDR1 is MNHNY and CDR2 is SVGAGI (reference sequence). The CDR3 has 15 amino acids. V lost 7 bases and J lost 6, with 16 bases in between. CDR3 loop: CASTRAALFNSPLHF. In DNA, the CDR3 is TGTGCCAGCACCCGGGCGGCCCTCTTTAATTCACCCCTCCACTTT.

The V and J genes are TRBV5-1 and TRBJ2-7; 7 bases match TRBD1. Germline V gene data show CDR1 as SGHRS and CDR2 as YFSETQ. The CDR3 is 14 amino acids. J gave up 4 bases and V 0 bases, and 4 bases lay outside the gene matches. This chain's CDR3 is CASSLGQGRYEQYF. The CDR3 region has the DNA TGCGCCAGCAGCTTGGGACAGGGTAGGTACGAGCAGTACTTC.

Only one count was recorded for this clone. The chain combines TRBV19 with TRBJ1-3; D unresolved. CDR3 length: 14 amino acids. CDR1 is LNHDA, CDR2 SQIVND, per germline (reference sequence). Trimming took off 5 bases at V and 2 bases at J, with 10 bases between the two ends. This chain's CDR3 is CASSAPRAGNTIYF. Here the CDR3 DNA reads TGTGCCAGTAGTGCCCCCCGGGCTGGAAACACCATATATTTT.

This clone was seen only once. The V gene is TRBV18, the J gene TRBJ1-2; no clear D gene. The CDR3 has 14 amino acids. Germline assignment: CDR1 KGHSH and CDR2 LQKENI. V was cut by 4 bases and J by 6 bases, with 15 bases left in between. The CDR3 sequence: CASSLSPGGDGYTF. CDR3 in DNA: TGTGCCAGCTCACTGTCCCCAGGAGGAGATGGCTACACCTTC.

The chain uses TRBV5-5 and TRBJ1-4, with 8 nucleotides matching TRBD1. Trimming removed 7 bases from V and 7 bases from J; junction bases left unmatched: 18. Germline V gene lookup returns CDR1 SGHKS and CDR2 YYEKEE (reference sequence). The CDR3 extends over 17 amino acids. The CDR3 protein is CASFPIPTQGGGEKLFF. The CDR3 DNA sequence: TGTGCCAGCTTCCCTATCCCCACACAGGGGGGCGGTGAAAAACTGTTTTTT.

This chain links TRBV29-1 with TRBJ2-7; D possibly matches TRBD1 or TRBD2 (5 bases each). Trimming cost V 4 bases and J 0 bases, with 10 bases left between them. The CDR3 contains 13 residues. CDR1 and CDR2 from the germline V gene are SQVTM and ANQGSEA. CDR3 nucleotide sequence: TGCAGCGTTGCGGGGCAGGGCTCCTACGAGCAGTACTTC. It encodes CSVAGQGSYEQYF.

The chain's CDR3 is CASSGDSYNSPLHF. CDR3 sequence (DNA): TGTGCCAGCAGCGGGGACAGCTATAATTCACCCCTCCACTTT. The J gene is TRBJ1-6, the V gene TRBV7-9; 7 bases map to TRBD1. Trimming cost V 5 bases and J 3 bases; bases outside gene matches: 1. Germline V gives CDR1 SEHNR, CDR2 FQNEAQ (reference sequence). The CDR3 extends over 14 amino acids.

The chain is built from TRBV6-6 and TRBJ1-2; no firm D call. The CDR3 spans 13 residues. Germline CDR1 MNHNY, CDR2 SVGAGI (reference sequence). Trimming pared 0 bases from V and 7 bases from J, leaving 9 bases between. DNA of the CDR3: TGTGCCAGCAGTTACTCGGCGGACTCTGGCTACACCTTC. Translating gives CASSYSADSGYTF.

This chain uses TRBV11-2 with TRBJ2-5, with unresolved D. Trimming removed 0 bases from V and 5 bases from J, with 10 bases in between. CDR3 length: 14 amino acids. Germline CDR1 SGHAT, CDR2 FQNNGV. The CDR3 nucleotides read TGTGCCAGCAGCTTAGATCGACTTAGCGAGACCCAGTACTTC. It translates to CASSLDRLSETQYF. Based on the CDR3 plus reference TRBV11-2 and TRBJ2-5, the full variable domain is EAGVAQSPRYKIIEKRQSVAFWCNPISGHATLYWYQQILGQGPKLLIQFQNNGVVDDSQLPKDRFSAERLKGVDSTLKIQPAKLEDSAVYLCASSLDRLSETQYFGPGTRLLVL.

The chain uses TRBV19 and TRBJ2-3; TRBD1 aligns across 7 bases. Losses at the gene ends were 5 bases for V and 6 bases for J; bases not matched to a gene: 5. Per germline, CDR1 LNHDA and CDR2 SQIVND (reference sequence). The CDR3 has 13 amino acids. In DNA, the CDR3 is TGTGCCAGTAGTCAGGGGGTGGAGGATACGCAGTATTTT. Translating gives CASSQGVEDTQYF.

The chain uses TRBV18 and TRBJ2-3, with 10 nucleotides matching TRBD1. The length of the CDR3 is 13 residues. After removal of 6 bases from V and 5 bases from J, the junction contained 2 bases not matched to a gene. The germline V gene encodes CDR1 KGHSH and CDR2 LQKENI. The CDR3 DNA is TGTGCCAGCTCCCGGACAGGGGGAGATACGCAGTATTTT. It translates to CASSRTGGDTQYF.